This entry lists 25 T cell receptor beta chains sequenced from one sample in a study of blood T cells in healthy people across ages. A sample-barcoded 5' primer and a J-beta primer mix were used in a second PCR of roughly 6 to 11 cycles. TCRdb passed the 5' RACE reads through MiXCR, listing each CDR3 protein once. The sample lists 350,000 to 450,000 distinct CDR3 sequences, 45% to 65% occurring once. Source material: blood. The receptors were gathered from a man in his sixties in good health.

This chain links TRBV20-1 with TRBJ2-7; D may be TRBD2 (5 bases). The V gene lost 1 base and the J gene lost 2 bases, with 9 bases spanning the gap. There are 13 residues in the CDR3. Germline V lookup: CDR1 DFQATT, CDR2 SNEGSKA (reference sequence). CDR3 in amino acids: CSARGTRTYEQYF. The CDR3 nucleotides are TGCAGTGCTAGAGGAACTAGGACCTACGAGCAGTACTTC.

The J gene is TRBJ2-1, the V gene TRBV2; D ambiguous. Trimming removed 8 bases from V and 5 bases from J, with 7 bases in between. CDR1 SNHLY and CDR2 FYNNEI come from the germline V gene. The CDR3 runs to 11 residues. The CDR3: CASQGNNEQFF. The CDR3 nucleotides are TGTGCCAGCCAAGGGAACAATGAGCAGTTCTTC.

The CDR3 protein is CSARDGTSGAIAYNEQFF. CDR3 nucleotides: TGCAGTGCTAGAGACGGGACTAGCGGGGCTATCGCCTACAATGAGCAGTTCTTC. V is TRBV20-1 and J is TRBJ2-1, with 13 bases aligning to TRBD2. With 0 bases clipped from V and 2 bases from J, the junction kept 7 bases outside the gene matches. Germline-derived CDR1 and CDR2 are DFQATT and SNEGSKA (reference sequence). The CDR3 is made up of 18 amino acids.

This clonotype was counted a few times. This chain's CDR3 is CASSPSPGGDRGYEQYF. CDR3 nucleotides: TGTGCCAGCAGCCCTTCGCCAGGGGGGGACAGGGGGTACGAGCAGTACTTC. The rearrangement joins TRBV4-2 to TRBJ2-7; 11 positions match TRBD1. The CDR3 extends over 17 amino acids. V lost 4 bases, J lost 4 bases, and 12 bases stayed unmatched. Germline V lookup: CDR1 LGHNA, CDR2 YNFKEQ.

This clonotype was observed a few times. CDR3 coding DNA: TGTGCCAGCAGGACCGACAGGGTGAGGGGCTACACCTTC. Residues: CASRTDRVRGYTF. The chain has TRBV28 and TRBJ1-2; TRBD1 agrees at 7 bases. This CDR3 contains 13 residues. J gave up 8 bases and V 6 bases, and 9 bases lay outside the gene matches. The germline V gene has CDR1 MDHEN and CDR2 SYDVKM.

The chain combines TRBV20-1 with TRBJ2-3, with 9 bases fitting TRBD2. The trim removed 4 bases at V and 2 bases at J, leaving 13 bases unmatched. Germline V CDR1 and CDR2: DFQATT, SNEGSKA (reference sequence). The CDR3 totals 17 residues. CDR3 loop: CSAIPLVLAGTTDTQYF. The CDR3 region has the DNA TGCAGTGCTATACCGTTGGTTCTAGCGGGGACCACAGATACGCAGTATTTT.

The chain employs TRBV15 and TRBJ1-2; the match to TRBD1 covers 9 bases. The germline V gene has CDR1 LNHNV and CDR2 YYDKDF (reference sequence). The CDR3 covers 16 residues. V was pared by 0 bases and J by 8 bases, with 10 bases of the junction left unmatched. CDR3 residues: CATSRDKGQGRGGYTF. The CDR3 bases are TGTGCCACCAGCAGAGATAAGGGACAGGGTAGAGGCGGCTACACCTTC.

This chain joins TRBV5-1 and TRBJ2-3; 7 positions agree with TRBD1. Germline assignment: CDR1 SGHRS and CDR2 YFSETQ. The CDR3 totals 15 residues. V lost 1 base, J lost 0 bases, and 2 bases stayed unmatched. CDR3 residues: CASSLTGASTDTQYF. CDR3 bases: TGCGCCAGCAGCTTGACAGGGGCGAGCACAGATACGCAGTATTTT.

This clonotype has only a few counts. The chain links TRBV24-1 to TRBJ2-5; D is unresolved. Germline lookup yields CDR1 KGHDR and CDR2 SFDVKD. V shed 0 bases and J shed 3 bases, with 1 base lying between them. This CDR3 region has 12 residues. CDR3 coding DNA: TGTGCCACCAGTGATTTGAAAGAGACCCAGTACTTC. Translation: CATSDLKETQYF.

The chain is built from TRBV19 and TRBJ2-3, with D perhaps given as TRBD1 or TRBD2 (5 bases each). V was trimmed by 5 bases and J by 1 base, leaving 13 bases between them. Germline V gene data show CDR1 as LNHDA and CDR2 as SQIVND (reference sequence). CDR3 length: 15 residues. Written as DNA, the CDR3 is TGTGCCAGTAGTCGAATTGGGGGAGGCACAGATACGCAGTATTTT. Translated, it gives CASSRIGGGTDTQYF.

The chain has TRBV2 and TRBJ1-4; D is perhaps TRBD1 (6 bases). The ends were cut back, 6 bases at V and 3 bases at J, with 14 bases in the middle. This CDR3 is 15 amino acids long. Looked up from germline, CDR1 is SNHLY and CDR2 is FYNNEI. The CDR3 protein is CASRRDTRPNEKLFF. DNA of the CDR3: TGTGCCAGCAGACGGGACACCCGGCCTAATGAAAAACTGTTTTTT.

V is TRBV16 and J is TRBJ1-6; no reliable D call. The CDR3 has 15 residues. V dropped 4 bases and J dropped 10 bases, with 17 bases sitting between them. CDR1 is KGHSY and CDR2 is FQNENV in the germline V gene. Written as DNA, the CDR3 is TGTGCCAGCAGCCCGGACCCTGTTGGGATCTCACCCCTCCACTTT. Translated, it gives CASSPDPVGISPLHF.

This clonotype has more than one count but fewer than ten. The rearrangement uses TRBV5-1 and TRBJ2-5; the D gene is possibly TRBD1 (6 bases). The length of the CDR3 is 14 residues. CDR1 is SGHRS, CDR2 YFSETQ, per germline. Trimming cost V 4 bases and J 0 bases, with 10 bases left between them. The CDR3 loop is CASSIGTYQETQYF. DNA for the CDR3: TGCGCCAGCAGCATAGGGACATACCAAGAGACCCAGTACTTC.

This chain links TRBV7-2 with TRBJ1-2; D gene ambiguous. CDR3 size: 13 residues. Germline CDR1 SGHTA, CDR2 FQGNSA. V lost 5 bases and J 3 bases, leaving 10 bases between the germline ends. CDR3 protein: CASSPYGDYGYTF. DNA of the CDR3: TGTGCCAGCAGCCCCTACGGGGACTATGGCTACACCTTC.

This chain connects TRBV7-3 to TRBJ2-7; 9 bases line up with TRBD2. This CDR3 is built from 14 residues. Germline CDR1 SGHTA, CDR2 FQGTGA. J was trimmed by 7 bases and V by 3 bases; bases with no gene match: 7. The CDR3 reads CASSLSSGDNEQYF. The CDR3 coding sequence is TGTGCCAGCAGCTTGTCTAGCGGGGACAATGAGCAGTACTTC.

The DNA of the CDR3 is TGTGCCAGCAGCCTTACAGGGGGCCTCAATGAAAAACTGTTTTTT. Its translation is CASSLTGGLNEKLFF. The V call is TRBV7-9, the J call TRBJ1-4; 9 positions agree with TRBD1. Germline-derived CDR1 and CDR2 are SEHNR and FQNEAQ (reference sequence). The CDR3 contains 15 residues. V trimming: 5 bases; J trimming: 5 bases; junction bases outside the gene matches: 6. Supplemented by reference TRBV7-9 and TRBJ1-4, the full variable domain reads DTGVSQNPRHKITKRGQNVTFRCDPISEHNRLYWYRQTLGQGPEFLTYFQNEAQLEKSRLLSDRFSAERPKGSFSTLEIQRTEQGDSAMYLCASSLTGGLNEKLFFGSGTQLSVL.

The chain is built from TRBV7-2 and TRBJ2-6; weak D call: TRBD1 (5 bases). The V end was cut by 2 bases, the J end by 3 bases, with 5 bases between. CDR3 length: 14 amino acids. Per germline, CDR1 SGHTA and CDR2 FQGNSA. The CDR3 DNA sequence: TGTGCCAGCAGCTTAACAGGTGGGGCCAACGTCCTGACTTTC. This sequence encodes CASSLTGGANVLTF. Full variable domain (remainder filled in from reference TRBV7-2 and TRBJ2-6): GAGVSQSPSNKVTEKGKDVELRCDPISGHTALYWYRQSLGQGLEFLIYFQGNSAPDKSGLPSDRFSAERTGGSVSTLTIQRTQQEDSAVYLCASSLTGGANVLTFGAGSRLTVL.

This chain links TRBV29-1 with TRBJ2-6, with D uncertain. Germline loops: CDR1 SQVTM, CDR2 ANQGSEA. V dropped 6 bases and J dropped 1 base, with 4 bases sitting between them. The CDR3 has 12 residues. The CDR3 nucleotides read TGCAGCGTGCGGTCTGGGGCCAACGTCCTGACTTTC. Its translation is CSVRSGANVLTF. Supplemented by reference TRBV29-1 and TRBJ2-6, the full variable domain reads SAVISQKPSRDICQRGTSLTIQCQVDSQVTMMFWYRQQPGQSLTLIATANQGSEATYESGFVIDKFPISRPNLTFSTLTVSNMSPEDSSIYLCSVRSGANVLTFGAGSRLTVL.

Comments on this clonotype: One junction end disagrees with the germline gene, perhaps due to a read error. The V and J genes are TRBV7-7 and TRBJ2-5; D possibly matches TRBD1 or TRBD2 (5 bases each). The germline V gene has CDR1 SSHAT and CDR2 FNYEAQ (reference sequence). This CDR3 region has 15 residues. The CDR3 loop reads CASSLGASGQETQYF. The DNA for the CDR3 is TGTGCTAGCAGCTTAGGGGCCAGCGGACAAGAGACCCAGTACTTC. The full variable domain, in which reference TRBV7-7 and TRBJ2-5 provide the parts outside the CDR3, is GAGVSQSPRYKVTKRGQDVTLRCDPISSHATLYWYQQALGQGPEFLTYFNYEAQPDKSGLPSDRFSAERPEGSISTLTIQRTEQRDSAMYRCASSLGASGQETQYFGPGTRLLVL.

The rearrangement uses TRBV5-1 and TRBJ1-1, with 7 bases fitting TRBD1. V dropped 4 bases and J dropped 4; count of bases not matched to a gene: 10. Germline CDR1 SGHRS, CDR2 YFSETQ. CDR3 length: 15 amino acids. The CDR3 is CASSPVTGSGTEAFF. In DNA, the CDR3 is TGCGCCAGCAGCCCCGTGACAGGGTCGGGCACTGAAGCTTTCTTT. Based on the CDR3 plus reference TRBV5-1 and TRBJ1-1, the full variable domain is KAGVTQTPRYLIKTRGQQVTLSCSPISGHRSVSWYQQTPGQGLQFLFEYFSETQRNKGNFPGRFSGRQFSNSRSEMNVSTLELGDSALYLCASSPVTGSGTEAFFGQGTRLTVV.

The rearrangement joins TRBV27 to TRBJ1-2, with D tentatively TRBD1 (6 bases). This CDR3 region has 14 residues. The germline V gene encodes CDR1 MNHEY and CDR2 SMNVEV (reference sequence). Trimming pared 5 bases from V and 0 bases from J, leaving 10 bases between. The CDR3 coding sequence is TGTGCCAGCAGTAGCGGGGGCTCTAACTATGGCTACACCTTC. Protein: CASSSGGSNYGYTF.

This clonotype was detected only a few times. The CDR3 coding sequence is TGCAGTGCTAGGTTCAGAGACGCAGAGACCCAGTACTTC. This codes for CSARFRDAETQYF. The genes are TRBV20-1 and TRBJ2-5, with D hard to call. The CDR3 loop spans 13 amino acids. Germline V gives CDR1 DFQATT, CDR2 SNEGSKA (reference sequence). Trimming shortened V by 3 bases and J by 4 bases, and 12 bases separated the two germline ends.

The genes are TRBV5-1 and TRBJ2-2; D gene unclear. The V gene's germline CDR1 is SGHRS and CDR2 YFSETQ. V was trimmed by 0 bases and J by 9 bases, leaving 9 bases between them. The CDR3 is 13 residues long. CDR3 coding DNA: TGCGCCAGCAGCTTGGCCCCAGACCGGGAGCTGTTTTTT. It is translated as CASSLAPDRELFF.

CDR3 in amino acids: CSARVTGGYEQYF. CDR3 DNA: TGCAGTGCTAGAGTGACGGGGGGCTATGAGCAGTACTTC. The chain joins TRBV20-1 to TRBJ2-5; TRBD2 is a possible D gene (7 bases). Trimming removed 1 base from V and 11 bases from J, with 17 bases in between. In germline, CDR1 is DFQATT, CDR2 SNEGSKA (reference sequence). This CDR3 has 13 amino acids.

This clonotype has a handful of counts. V gene TRBV5-1 combines with J gene TRBJ2-3; TRBD1 matches at 9 bases. The CDR3 consists of 15 residues. CDR1 and CDR2 (germline): SGHRS, YFSETQ. With 1 base clipped from V and 4 bases from J, the junction kept 4 bases outside the gene matches. The CDR3 DNA sequence: TGCGCCAGCAGCTTGTCTGGGACAGGGCCAGATACGCAGTATTTT. It yields the protein CASSLSGTGPDTQYF.